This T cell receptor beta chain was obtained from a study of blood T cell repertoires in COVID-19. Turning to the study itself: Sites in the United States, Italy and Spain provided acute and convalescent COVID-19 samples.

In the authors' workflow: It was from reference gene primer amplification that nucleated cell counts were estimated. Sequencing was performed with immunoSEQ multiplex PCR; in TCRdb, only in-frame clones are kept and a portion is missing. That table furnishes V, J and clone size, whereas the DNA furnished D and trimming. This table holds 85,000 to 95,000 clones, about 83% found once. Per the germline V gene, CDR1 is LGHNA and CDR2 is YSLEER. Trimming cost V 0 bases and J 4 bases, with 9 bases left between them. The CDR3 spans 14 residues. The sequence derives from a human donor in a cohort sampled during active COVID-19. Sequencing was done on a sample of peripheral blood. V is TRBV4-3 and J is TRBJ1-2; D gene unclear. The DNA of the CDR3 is TGCGCCAGCAGCCAAGATTTGGCAGGCTATGGCTACACCTTC. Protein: CASSQDLAGYGYTF.